This T cell receptor beta chain was observed in a study of metastatic and nonmetastatic thyroid tumors. All patients were treatment-naive before thyroid surgery. The CDR3 has 16 amino acids. The V gene end was trimmed by 4 bases and the J gene end by 1 base; junction bases not matched to a gene: 6. The V gene's germline CDR1 is MDHEN and CDR2 SYDVKM. TCRdb reanalyzed the PCR reads via MiXCR. The sample lists 6,500 to 7,000 clones; just under 30% were seen once. Sequencing was done on a sample of tumor tissue. The sequence came from a female donor with papillary thyroid cancer or a benign thyroid nodule (not recorded which). Some clones in this sample may be carry-over from other donors' samples. The chain carries TRBV28 and TRBJ2-3; 9 bases fit TRBD1. CDR3 residues: CASSSTGTGRTDTQYF. For the CDR3, the DNA is TGTGCCAGCAGTTCTACCGGGACAGGGCGCACAGATACGCAGTATTTT.